This entry lists 21 T cell receptor beta chains sequenced from one sample in a study of blood T cell repertoires in COVID-19. The data were produced by immunoSEQ multiplex PCR, yet TCRdb's version contains in-frame clones alone and is incomplete. Of some 300,000 clones listed, about 87% were seen once; the top ten hold over 6%. Sequencing input: peripheral blood. Every receptor here comes from a woman in her twenties or thirties who had recovered from COVID-19.

V is TRBV4-3 and J is TRBJ2-2, with 8 bases identical to TRBD1. This CDR3 spans 19 amino acids. In germline, CDR1 is LGHNA, CDR2 YSLEER. V gave up 1 base and J gave up 7 bases; unmatched junction bases: 17. DNA of the CDR3: TGCGCCAGCAGCCAAGTTACCCCAACCGGGACAGGCGGCGGCGGGGAGCTGTTTTTT. Translated, it gives CASSQVTPTGTGGGGELFF.

CDR3 sequence reads: CASILMIEFATNEKLFF. In DNA form, the CDR3 reads TGTGCCAGCATCCTAATGATTGAGTTCGCAACTAATGAAAAACTGTTTTTT. This chain connects TRBV28 to TRBJ1-4, with no clear D. There are 17 residues in the CDR3. Germline values: CDR1 MDHEN, CDR2 SYDVKM. V lost 7 bases to trimming and J lost 0 bases, with 18 bases between them.

V usage is TRBV5-1 and J usage is TRBJ2-7, with a tentative D call TRBD2 (6 bases). The CDR3 has 14 residues. V was cut by 7 bases and J by 0 bases, with 14 bases left in between. Per germline, CDR1 SGHRS and CDR2 YFSETQ. CDR3 residues: CASSSGDFSYEQYF. Here the CDR3 DNA reads TGCGCCAGCTCCTCCGGGGACTTCTCCTACGAGCAGTACTTC.

CDR3 sequence reads: CASSEGGLRNIQYF. The CDR3 DNA sequence: TGTGCCAGTAGTGAGGGGGGGTTGAGGAACATTCAGTACTTC. V and J are TRBV19 and TRBJ2-4; perhaps TRBD2 as D (7 bases). This CDR3 has 14 amino acids. Germline V gene sequence: CDR1 LNHDA, CDR2 SQIVND (reference sequence). Trimming took off 5 bases at V and 7 bases at J, with 15 bases between the two ends. Based on the CDR3 plus reference TRBV19 and TRBJ2-4, the full variable domain is DGGITQSPKYLFRKEGQNVTLSCEQNLNHDAMYWYRQDPGQGLRLIYYSQIVNDFQKGDIAEGYSVSREKKESFPLTVTSAQKNPTAFYLCASSEGGLRNIQYFGAGTRLSVL.

This clone has only a few counts. This sample also contains other DNA sequences that code for the same CDR3. The chain has TRBV18 and TRBJ1-4, with D possibly TRBD1 on 6 matching bases. Germline V gene lookup returns CDR1 KGHSH and CDR2 LQKENI. The CDR3 has 15 residues. The V end lost 2 bases, the J end lost 2 bases, and 9 bases lay between the germline ends. The CDR3 coding sequence is TGTGCCAGCTCACCATCAGGGGCTACTAATGAAAAACTGTTTTTT. Translated: CASSPSGATNEKLFF.

CDR3 sequence reads: CASSEEGQGNTGELFF. Written as DNA, the CDR3 is TGTGCCAGCAGTGAAGAGGGACAGGGGAACACCGGGGAGCTGTTTTTT. The gene calls are TRBV25-1 and TRBJ2-2; 9 nucleotides agree with TRBD1. V lost 2 bases, J lost 1 base, and 2 bases stayed unmatched. This CDR3 has 16 residues. Germline lookup yields CDR1 MGHDK and CDR2 SYGVNS.

This chain uses TRBV5-4 with TRBJ1-4, with 11 bases fitting TRBD1. Trimming cost V 2 bases and J 7 bases; bases outside gene matches: 1. The CDR3 runs to 14 residues. CDR1 and CDR2 from the germline V gene are SGHNT and YYREEE (reference sequence). In nucleotides, the CDR3 is TGTGCCAGCAGCTTTGGGACAGGGGGTGAAAAACTGTTTTTT. This gives the protein CASSFGTGGEKLFF.

This sequence joins TRBV28 and TRBJ1-6, with D possibly TRBD1 on 6 matching bases. The CDR3 runs 14 residues. Trimming took 10 bases from V and 5 from J, leaving 15 bases between them. The germline V gene encodes CDR1 MDHEN and CDR2 SYDVKM. Written as DNA, the CDR3 is TGTGCCACAAACAGGGTCGGGAATAATTCACCCCTCCACTTT. Encoded protein: CATNRVGNNSPLHF.

This clone was seen only once. The gene calls are TRBV4-2 and TRBJ1-2; D is perhaps TRBD1 (5 bases). This CDR3 spans 14 amino acids. V dropped 3 bases and J dropped 2 bases, with 10 bases sitting between them. Per the germline V gene, CDR1 is LGHNA and CDR2 is YNFKEQ. CDR3 region: CASSQTAENYGYTF. CDR3 nucleotide sequence: TGTGCCAGCAGCCAGACAGCCGAAAACTATGGCTACACCTTC.

This clone was detected only a few times. V gene TRBV27 combines with J gene TRBJ1-6; a possible D gene is TRBD1 (6 bases). Germline assignment: CDR1 MNHEY and CDR2 SMNVEV (reference sequence). With 6 bases removed from V and 10 bases from J, the gap between germline ends came to 22 bases. The length of the CDR3 is 16 residues. The CDR3 loop reads CASRDLQGFAISPLHF. CDR3 sequence (DNA): TGTGCCAGCAGGGATTTACAGGGATTTGCGATCTCACCCCTCCACTTT.

The V and J genes are TRBV7-8 and TRBJ2-2, with 14 bases aligning to TRBD2. The CDR3 runs 16 residues. Germline-derived CDR1 and CDR2 are SGHVS and FQNEAQ. V was clipped by 5 bases and J by 4 bases; unmatched bases: 3. DNA for the CDR3: TGTGCCAGCAGCCCGACTAGCGGGGGGGTCACCGGGGAGCTGTTTTTT. This gives the protein CASSPTSGGVTGELFF.

The chain carries TRBV7-2 and TRBJ2-7; TRBD1 matches at 7 bases. Germline CDR1 and CDR2: SGHTA and FQGNSA. This CDR3 comprises 14 residues. The ends lost 5 bases at V and 2 bases at J; junction bases unmatched: 6. CDR3 loop: CASSTDRVTYEQYF. CDR3 nucleotide sequence: TGTGCCAGCAGCACAGACAGGGTGACCTACGAGCAGTACTTC.

The genes are TRBV5-1 and TRBJ2-3; TRBD1 matches 7 bases. This CDR3 has 15 residues. With 6 bases clipped from V and 6 bases from J, the junction kept 13 bases outside the gene matches. CDR1 is SGHRS and CDR2 is YFSETQ in the germline V gene. CDR3 sequence (DNA): TGCGCCAGCAACCGAGGGGGCACCCGAGGCGATACGCAGTATTTT. It translates to CASNRGGTRGDTQYF.

The rearrangement links TRBV5-1 to TRBJ2-1, with 9 positions matching TRBD1. The CDR3 is made up of 17 amino acids. V shed 3 bases, J shed 5 bases, and the junction held 12 bases outside the gene matches. The germline V gene has CDR1 SGHRS and CDR2 YFSETQ. DNA for the CDR3: TGCGCCAGCAGCTGGGCACGGGACAGGGCTGTCCACAATGAGCAGTTCTTC. It encodes CASSWARDRAVHNEQFF.

The V call is TRBV19, the J call TRBJ2-3; TRBD2 aligns across 8 bases. The germline gives CDR1 LNHDA, CDR2 SQIVND (reference sequence). The ends lost 6 bases at V and 5 bases at J; junction bases unmatched: 10. The CDR3 sequence is 15 residues long. The CDR3 DNA reads as TGTGCCAGTAGATCTCTACGGGGGGGCCTAGATACGCAGTATTTT. As protein: CASRSLRGGLDTQYF.

The chain links TRBV15 to TRBJ1-1; no firm D call. The CDR3 length is 18 residues. Germline CDR1 reads LNHNV; CDR2 reads YYDKDF (reference sequence). Trimming took off 0 bases at V and 3 bases at J, with 20 bases between the two ends. The CDR3 DNA is TGTGCCACCAGCAGAGACTACAGTGGAGGCGTGAGGGACACTGAAGCTTTCTTT. Its translation: CATSRDYSGGVRDTEAFF.

The chain joins TRBV6-2 or TRBV6-3 to TRBJ1-2; 7 nucleotides align to TRBD1. Per the germline V gene, CDR1 is MNHEY and CDR2 is SVGEGT. The length of the CDR3 is 15 residues. With 6 bases clipped from V and 0 bases from J, the junction kept 7 bases outside the gene matches. The DNA of the CDR3 is TGTGCCAGCAGCGACAGCAGGGGGTCTAACTATGGCTACACCTTC. As protein: CASSDSRGSNYGYTF.

J is TRBJ1-2 and V is TRBV29-1; unclear D gene. In germline, CDR1 is SQVTM, CDR2 ANQGSEA. The CDR3 contains 11 residues. The V end lost 4 bases, the J end lost 4 bases, and 7 bases lay between the germline ends. The DNA for the CDR3 is TGCAGCGTTGTTTCTCTCTATGGCTACACCTTC. This translates into CSVVSLYGYTF.

A few counts support this clone. The V gene is TRBV7-3, the J gene TRBJ1-3; 7 bases fit TRBD1. Germline V gene data show CDR1 as SGHTA and CDR2 as FQGTGA. V trimming: 5 bases; J trimming: 3 bases; junction bases outside the gene matches: 4. This CDR3 has 14 residues. CDR3 residues: CASSPGTVGNTIYF. CDR3 in DNA: TGTGCCAGCAGCCCAGGGACAGTTGGAAACACCATATATTTT.

The chain recombines TRBV7-2 with TRBJ2-1, with 10 bases that match TRBD2. J lost 4 bases, V lost 1 base, and 4 bases had no gene match. CDR1 is SGHTA, CDR2 FQGNSA, per germline. The CDR3 has 16 amino acids. CDR3 bases: TGTGCCAGCAGCTTAGAGGGTAGCGGGGGGTACAATGAGCAGTTCTTC. Translating it yields CASSLEGSGGYNEQFF. The variable domain in full, with the rest retrieved from reference TRBV7-2 and TRBJ2-1, is GAGVSQSPSNKVTEKGKDVELRCDPISGHTALYWYRQSLGQGLEFLIYFQGNSAPDKSGLPSDRFSAERTGGSVSTLTIQRTQQEDSAVYLCASSLEGSGGYNEQFFGPGTRLTVL.

This clone showed up just a few times. The chain carries TRBV25-1 and TRBJ2-7, with unresolved D. This CDR3 comprises 11 residues. Germline V gene sequence: CDR1 MGHDK, CDR2 SYGVNS. V lost 6 bases and J lost 3, with 6 bases in between. The CDR3 DNA follows: TGTGCCAGCAGCCGAGTCTACGAGCAGTACTTC. Translating gives CASSRVYEQYF.